Listed here is a single T cell receptor (beta chain). These data are taken from a study of CD8+ T cells in alopecia areata. Turning to the study itself: Treated patients received oral tofacitinib, 5 to 10 mg twice daily.

The CDR3 has 12 amino acids. Deletions cut 3 bases from V and 6 bases from J, with 6 bases between. The germline V gene encodes CDR1 PRHDT and CDR2 FYEKMQ (reference sequence). Extracted RNA was reverse transcribed into cDNA, the sequencing template. Profiling relied on immunoSEQ multiplex PCR, and the TCRdb table lists in-frame clones only, not all of them. The top ten clones hold 19% of a sample with roughly 150,000 clones, more than 45% of them seen once. This material consisted of CD8+ T cells sorted from blood, taken at week 0. The chain carries TRBV13 and TRBJ2-1, with unresolved D. This clonotype was sampled from a human donor with alopecia areata. The CDR3 nucleotides are TGTGCCAGCAGCTTTTCACCCAATGAGCAGTTCTTC. Its translation: CASSFSPNEQFF.